This TCR beta chain was retrieved from a study of OX40 agonist ivuxolimab in advanced cancers. For the study at large: Partial responses were achieved by three patients, one with hepatocellular carcinoma and two with cutaneous melanoma.

The V gene lost 0 bases and the J gene lost 6 bases, with 15 bases spanning the gap. CDR3 size: 15 residues. Germline CDR1 reads KGHSY; CDR2 reads FQNENV. Samples of blood were obtained at baseline, on cycle 4 day 1, and on cycle 7 day 1. Broader study findings: More expanded clones were seen, on average, in CD8+ T cells than in CD4+.

Using immunoSEQ multiplex PCR, the repertoire was profiled, and TCRdb retains in-frame clones only, with some absent. Here the sample spans just under 65,000 clones, about 90% being singletons. As concerns this clone: The antigen is undetermined.

The V gene is TRBV16, the J gene TRBJ2-7; D possibly uses TRBD1 or TRBD2 (5 bases each). The starting material was CD4+ or CD8+ T cells sorted from blood, obtained in a trial of the OX40 agonist ivuxolimab. The receptor's source is an adult with an advanced solid tumor such as melanoma, head and neck, liver or kidney cancer. In DNA form, the CDR3 reads TGTGCCAGCAGCCAATCGGGTGGCAAAGGGACCGAGCAGTACTTC. Amino acids: CASSQSGGKGTEQYF.